The present TCR beta chain was sequenced within a study of early T cells in non-severe SARS-CoV-2 infection. V shed 6 bases, J shed 1 base, and the junction held 5 bases outside the gene matches. The CDR3 covers 13 residues. Germline values: CDR1 SQVTM, CDR2 ANQGSEA. TCRdb re-called the 5' RACE reads through MiXCR, storing one row per CDR3 protein. This repertoire shows roughly 90,000 distinct CDR3 sequences, around 15% found once; its top ten account for approximately 0.62%. The receptor was derived from an adult who was a healthcare worker with PCR-confirmed SARS-CoV-2 infection or an uninfected control (not recorded which). The rearrangement links TRBV29-1 to TRBJ1-1, with 7 bases lining up with TRBD1. Sequences were obtained from whole blood. DNA of the CDR3: TGCAGCGTAGCCGGGACAGAGAACACTGAAGCTTTCTTT. Encoded protein: CSVAGTENTEAFF.